The clone carrying this TCR beta chain was counted many times. Its target is unknown. This entry is derived from a study of T cells after yellow fever vaccination. Study-level background: Fractions with few cells were prepared using SMART-Seq v4 Ultra Low Input.

The study, taken as a whole, reports: Most clones from primary vaccination were detected again post-booster (about 95% CD4, about 88% CD8).

The CDR3 spans 14 residues. V was cut by 6 bases and J by 2 bases, with 13 bases left in between. Germline CDR1 is MNHNS and CDR2 is SASEGT. Template-switching 5'RACE yielded the TCR cDNA; a universal primer site and UMIs were added in the process. TCRdb reprocessed the 5' RACE reads with MiXCR, giving one entry per CDR3 protein. The table records about 74,000 distinct CDR3 sequences, roughly 7.4% of them present only once. The rearrangement joins TRBV6-1 to TRBJ1-1; D not resolved. Specimen: CD8+ T cells sorted from PBMCs, collected 4 to 5 days after the first yellow fever vaccination. The origin of this receptor is a man younger than 35 who received the YFV17D yellow fever vaccine. The CDR3 region has the DNA TGTGCCAGCAGCCCTTGGAGGGATAACACTGAAGCTTTCTTT. Translation gives CASSPWRDNTEAFF.